This T cell receptor (beta chain) was profiled in a study of blood T cell repertoires in COVID-19. Across the study: Samples came from the United States, Italy and Spain, spanning acute and convalescent COVID-19. Sources were T cells, B-cell-depleted T cells, or PBMCs; the material itself was cDNA or gDNA.

Assay: immunoSEQ multiplex PCR; the TCRdb copy retains only in-frame clones and omits some. The data show about 160,000 clones, 75% to 90% seen once. V dropped 1 base and J dropped 2 bases, with 5 bases sitting between them. CDR1 LNHNV and CDR2 YYDKDF come from the germline V gene (reference sequence). The CDR3 contains 13 residues. The sample taken for sequencing was peripheral blood. The chain links TRBV15 to TRBJ2-5; possible D gene TRBD1, 5 bases. This clonotype was obtained from a woman aged 60-70 years with acute or convalescent COVID-19. The DNA of the CDR3 is TGTGCCACCAGCAGAGGGACACAAGAGACCCAGTACTTC. The encoded protein is CATSRGTQETQYF.